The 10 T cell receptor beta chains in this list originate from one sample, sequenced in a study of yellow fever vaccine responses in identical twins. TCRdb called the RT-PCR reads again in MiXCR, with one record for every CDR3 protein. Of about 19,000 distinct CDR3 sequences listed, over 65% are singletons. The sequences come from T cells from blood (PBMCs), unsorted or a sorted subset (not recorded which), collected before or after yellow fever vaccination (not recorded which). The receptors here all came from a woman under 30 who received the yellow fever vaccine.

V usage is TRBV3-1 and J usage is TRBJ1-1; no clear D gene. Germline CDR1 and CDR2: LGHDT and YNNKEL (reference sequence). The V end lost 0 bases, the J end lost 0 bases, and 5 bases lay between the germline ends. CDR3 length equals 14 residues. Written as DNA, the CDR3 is TGTGCCAGCAGCCAAGATCCACTGAACACTGAAGCTTTCTTT. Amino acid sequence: CASSQDPLNTEAFF.

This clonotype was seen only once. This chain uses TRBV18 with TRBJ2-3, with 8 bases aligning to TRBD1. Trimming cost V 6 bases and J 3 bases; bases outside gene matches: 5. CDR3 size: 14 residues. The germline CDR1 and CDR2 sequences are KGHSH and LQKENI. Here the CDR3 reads CASSQGARTDTQYF. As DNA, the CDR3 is TGTGCCAGCTCCCAGGGGGCGCGGACAGATACGCAGTATTTT.

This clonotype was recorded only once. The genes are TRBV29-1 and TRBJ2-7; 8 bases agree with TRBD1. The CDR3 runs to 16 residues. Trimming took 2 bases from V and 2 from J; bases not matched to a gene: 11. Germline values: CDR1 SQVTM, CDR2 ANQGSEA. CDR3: CSVELGEGQVPYEQYF. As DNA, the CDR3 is TGCAGCGTTGAATTGGGAGAGGGACAGGTTCCCTACGAGCAGTACTTC.

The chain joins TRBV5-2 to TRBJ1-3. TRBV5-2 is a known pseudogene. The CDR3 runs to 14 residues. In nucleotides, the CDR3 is TGTGCCAGCAACCGCGGGGGGACTGGAAACACCATATATTTT. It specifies CASNRGGTGNTIYF.

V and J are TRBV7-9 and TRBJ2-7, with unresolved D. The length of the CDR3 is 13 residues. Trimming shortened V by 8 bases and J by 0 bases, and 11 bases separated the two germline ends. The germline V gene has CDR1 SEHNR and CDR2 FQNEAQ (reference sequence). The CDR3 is CASGSYSSYEQYF. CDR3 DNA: TGTGCCAGCGGCAGCTACAGCTCCTACGAGCAGTACTTC.

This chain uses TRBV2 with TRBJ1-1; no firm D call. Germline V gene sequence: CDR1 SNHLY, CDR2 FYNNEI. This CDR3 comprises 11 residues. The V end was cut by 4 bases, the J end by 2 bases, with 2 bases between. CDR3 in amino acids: CASSANTEAFF. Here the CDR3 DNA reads TGTGCCAGCAGTGCAAACACTGAAGCTTTCTTT.

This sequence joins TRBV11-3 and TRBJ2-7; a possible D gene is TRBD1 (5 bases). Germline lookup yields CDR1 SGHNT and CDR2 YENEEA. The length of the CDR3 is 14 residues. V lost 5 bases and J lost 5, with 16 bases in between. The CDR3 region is CASSPQTASNEQYF. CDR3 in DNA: TGTGCCAGCAGCCCCCAGACAGCGTCCAACGAGCAGTACTTC.

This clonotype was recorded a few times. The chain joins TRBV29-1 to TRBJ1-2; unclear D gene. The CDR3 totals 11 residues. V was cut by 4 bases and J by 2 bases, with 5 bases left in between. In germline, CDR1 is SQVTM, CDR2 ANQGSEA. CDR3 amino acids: CSVAWNYGYTF. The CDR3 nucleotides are TGCAGCGTTGCATGGAACTATGGCTACACCTTC.

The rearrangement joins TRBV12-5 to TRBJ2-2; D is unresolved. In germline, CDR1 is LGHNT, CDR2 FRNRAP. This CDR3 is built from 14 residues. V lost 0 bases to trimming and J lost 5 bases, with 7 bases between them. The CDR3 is CASGLVGQTGELFF. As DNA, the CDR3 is TGTGCTAGTGGTTTGGTTGGGCAGACCGGGGAGCTGTTTTTT.

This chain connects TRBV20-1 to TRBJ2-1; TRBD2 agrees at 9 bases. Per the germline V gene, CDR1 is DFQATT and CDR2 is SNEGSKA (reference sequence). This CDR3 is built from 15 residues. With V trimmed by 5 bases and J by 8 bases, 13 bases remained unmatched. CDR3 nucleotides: TGCAGTGCTGCAGATGGGACTAGCTATTTAGATGAGCAGTTCTTC. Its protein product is CSAADGTSYLDEQFF.